This T cell receptor beta chain comes out of a study of blood T cell repertoires in COVID-19. Across the study: COVID-19 samples collected from the United States, Italy and Spain covered acute and convalescent phases. PBMCs, B-cell-depleted T cells, or T cells provided the cDNA or gDNA that made up the material.

TCRdb's table, derived via immunoSEQ multiplex PCR, lists solely in-frame clones and lacks some. The sample records just over 300,000 clones, roughly 90% being singletons. The source of this sequence is a woman aged 25 to 39 with COVID-19, enrolled during active disease. Sequenced: peripheral blood.

CDR3 bases: TGCGCCAGCAGCTTGGGCGGGGGGGCAAATACGCAGTATTTT. Translation: CASSLGGGANTQYF. This chain uses TRBV5-1 with TRBJ2-3; TRBD2 matches at 9 bases. V was pared by 0 bases and J by 7 bases, with 3 bases of the junction left unmatched. The CDR3 runs to 14 residues. Germline-derived CDR1 and CDR2 are SGHRS and YFSETQ.